One sample yielded the 24 T cell receptor beta chains listed below, sequenced in a study of cytomegalovirus exposure and HLA in healthy donors. TCRdb's copy holds only in-frame clones and misses some; the assay was immunoSEQ multiplex PCR. The sample has some 71,000 clones; 94% are singletons. Material: PBMCs. The receptors derive from a young woman in good health and CMV-seronegative.

The chain is built from TRBV6-4 and TRBJ1-4, with no clear D. Germline CDR1 MRHNA, CDR2 SNTAGT. This CDR3 is built from 15 residues. Trimming left V 5 bases short and J 3 bases short, with 13 bases between. Here the CDR3 DNA reads TGTGCCAGCAGTTCAGACGCGGGAGCTAATGAAAAACTGTTTTTT. It yields the protein CASSSDAGANEKLFF.

The rearrangement links TRBV7-2 to TRBJ2-4; 7 bases map to TRBD1. The CDR3 totals 12 residues. With 5 bases clipped from V and 6 bases from J, the junction kept 1 base outside the gene matches. CDR1 and CDR2 from the germline V gene are SGHTA and FQGNSA. The DNA of the CDR3 is TGTGCCAGCAGCGGGGACAGAAACATTCAGTACTTC. Its translation is CASSGDRNIQYF.

This chain links TRBV18 with TRBJ2-6; 8 bases agree with TRBD1. The CDR3 covers 18 residues. V shed 0 bases and J 1 base; nucleotides not matched to a gene: 5. CDR1 and CDR2 from the germline V gene are KGHSH and LQKENI. The CDR3 region has the DNA TGTGCCAGCTCACCACCGGACAGGGCCTTATCTGGGGCCAACGTCCTGACTTTC. Amino acid sequence: CASSPPDRALSGANVLTF.

J is TRBJ2-7 and V is TRBV2; the match to TRBD2 covers 9 bases. Germline V gene data show CDR1 as SNHLY and CDR2 as FYNNEI. The junction had 0 bases not matched to a gene; V was cut back by 4 bases and J by 2 bases. This CDR3 spans 13 amino acids. This CDR3 reads CASSGGRAYEQYF. The CDR3 DNA reads TGTGCCAGCAGTGGCGGGAGGGCCTACGAGCAGTACTTC.

This chain uses TRBV5-6 with TRBJ2-3; 10 nucleotides agree with TRBD2. This CDR3 has 17 amino acids. CDR1 is SGHDT and CDR2 is YYEEEE in the germline V gene. V lost 0 bases and J lost 0; bases outside the gene matches: 4. CDR3 residues: CASSLAGAGGSTDTQYF. The CDR3 DNA reads as TGTGCCAGCAGCTTGGCCGGAGCGGGGGGGAGCACAGATACGCAGTATTTT.

The chain combines TRBV15 with TRBJ1-2, with D possibly TRBD1 on 6 matching bases. The CDR3 is made up of 14 amino acids. V lost 5 bases to trimming and J lost 0 bases, with 10 bases between them. Germline V gene sequence: CDR1 LNHNV, CDR2 YYDKDF (reference sequence). CDR3 in DNA: TGTGCCACCAGCGGTCAGGGGACTAACTATGGCTACACCTTC. Amino acids: CATSGQGTNYGYTF.

The chain recombines TRBV6-4 with TRBJ2-3; weak D call: TRBD2 (5 bases). Trimming pared 2 bases from V and 2 bases from J, leaving 11 bases between. Looked up from germline, CDR1 is MRHNA and CDR2 is SNTAGT. The CDR3 length is 15 residues. This chain's CDR3 is CASSDSERLTDTQYF. CDR3 nucleotides: TGTGCCAGCAGTGACAGCGAGCGGCTCACAGATACGCAGTATTTT.

The V call is TRBV5-3, the J call TRBJ1-2, with D possibly being TRBD1 (5 bases). TRBV5-3 is an ORF, with its function uncertain. The V gene lost 7 bases and the J gene lost 5 bases, with 24 bases spanning the gap. This CDR3 has 16 residues. The CDR3 reads CARRKGWGDRIYGYTF. The CDR3 region has the DNA TGTGCCAGACGGAAGGGCTGGGGCGACCGTATTTATGGCTACACCTTC.

This chain connects TRBV27 to TRBJ1-6; 9 bases align to TRBD1. Germline CDR1 MNHEY, CDR2 SMNVEV (reference sequence). This CDR3 has 15 residues. Trimming removed 2 bases from V and 7 bases from J; junction bases left unmatched: 3. This CDR3 reads CASSLGTGINSPLHF. The CDR3 DNA reads as TGTGCCAGCAGTTTAGGGACAGGGATCAATTCACCCCTCCACTTT.

The chain couples TRBV28 to TRBJ2-7; the D gene is possibly TRBD1 (5 bases). Per germline, CDR1 MDHEN and CDR2 SYDVKM. V was trimmed by 5 bases and J by 5 bases, leaving 16 bases between them. The CDR3 has 14 residues. This CDR3 is CASSLNPGNHEQYF. The CDR3 DNA reads TGTGCCAGCAGTCTCAACCCAGGGAACCACGAGCAGTACTTC.

V and J are TRBV27 and TRBJ2-3, with 9 bases matching TRBD1. With 4 bases clipped from V and 2 bases from J, the junction kept 16 bases outside the gene matches. This CDR3 has 19 residues. Looked up from germline, CDR1 is MNHEY and CDR2 is SMNVEV (reference sequence). The CDR3 is CASSSSSPGQGRVTDTQYF. The CDR3 DNA sequence: TGTGCCAGCAGTTCCTCCTCCCCGGGACAGGGTAGGGTCACAGATACGCAGTATTTT.

The chain employs TRBV10-2 and TRBJ2-1; 9 nucleotides line up with TRBD2. The CDR3 is made up of 15 amino acids. V trimming: 10 bases; J trimming: 7 bases; junction bases outside the gene matches: 14. From germline, CDR1 is WSHSY and CDR2 SAAADI. CDR3 protein: CATQTGTSHRNEQFF. The CDR3 nucleotides read TGCGCCACGCAAACCGGGACTAGCCACCGTAATGAGCAGTTCTTC.

V and J are TRBV6-5 and TRBJ1-5, with 10 bases aligning to TRBD1. Germline-derived CDR1 and CDR2 are MNHEY and SVGAGI. This CDR3 is 14 amino acids long. Losses at the gene ends were 6 bases for V and 5 bases for J; bases not matched to a gene: 4. As DNA, the CDR3 is TGTGCCAGCAGCCGGGACAGGGGTGATCAGCCCCAGCATTTT. Protein sequence: CASSRDRGDQPQHF.

This chain connects TRBV28 to TRBJ1-1; no definite D call. V dropped 2 bases and J dropped 2 bases, with 9 bases sitting between them. The CDR3 extends over 14 amino acids. Germline values: CDR1 MDHEN, CDR2 SYDVKM. DNA for the CDR3: TGTGCCAGCAGTTTAGGAGGGATCAACACTGAAGCTTTCTTT. Amino acid sequence: CASSLGGINTEAFF.

On this clone: The DNA is left out, because the CDR3 cannot be placed on it with certainty; the CDR3 is given as TCRdb lists it. This sequence joins TRBV9 and TRBJ2-7; the table's D call, TRBD2, was not checked against the DNA. The CDR3 length is 12 residues, termini included. CDR1 is SGDLS, CDR2 YYNGEE, per germline. The CDR3 region is CASSVALGASNF.

The V and J genes are TRBV9 and TRBJ1-5; 8 bases line up with TRBD1. CDR1 is SGDLS and CDR2 is YYNGEE in the germline V gene. Trimming cost V 4 bases and J 5 bases; bases outside gene matches: 5. CDR3 length equals 14 residues. The CDR3: CASSPQGADQPQHF. CDR3 in DNA: TGTGCCAGCAGCCCCCAGGGGGCGGATCAGCCCCAGCATTTT.

This clone is judged large. The genes are TRBV6-1 and TRBJ2-5; no clear D gene. CDR1 is MNHNS, CDR2 SASEGT, per germline. The CDR3 is 14 amino acids. Trimming took 2 bases from V and 5 from J, leaving 12 bases between them. The CDR3 sequence: CASSETPLGETQYF. The CDR3, as DNA: TGTGCCAGCAGTGAAACCCCACTCGGGGAGACCCAGTACTTC.

V usage is TRBV9 and J usage is TRBJ2-5, with a possible D match to TRBD1 (5 bases). The CDR3 loop spans 14 amino acids. Germline CDR1 and CDR2: SGDLS and YYNGEE. Trimming stripped 0 bases from V and 6 bases from J, with 12 bases between. Here the CDR3 DNA reads TGTGCCAGCAGCGTAGGAGCAGGGAAGCAGACCCAGTACTTC. Protein sequence: CASSVGAGKQTQYF.

This clone occurred once. The CDR3 DNA reads as TGTGCCAGCACTCCCGGGACAGCCTATGGCTACACCTTC. It codes for CASTPGTAYGYTF. The V call is TRBV6-5, the J call TRBJ1-2; 7 nucleotides line up with TRBD1. The CDR3 covers 13 residues. Germline trimming cut 7 bases from V and 4 bases from J; bases unmatched to any gene: 6. Germline V gene data show CDR1 as MNHEY and CDR2 as SVGAGI.

This clone was seen a single time. The chain combines TRBV4-2 with TRBJ2-1; 7 nucleotides agree with TRBD2. Germline lookup yields CDR1 LGHNA and CDR2 YNFKEQ. V dropped 1 base and J dropped 9; count of bases not matched to a gene: 9. The CDR3 is made up of 15 amino acids. DNA for the CDR3: TGTGCCAGCAGCCAAGCGACAGCGGGGAGCTTTGAGCAGTTCTTC. It is translated as CASSQATAGSFEQFF.

The chain links TRBV19 to TRBJ2-7; 11 bases agree with TRBD2. This CDR3 region has 16 residues. Germline CDR1 LNHDA, CDR2 SQIVND (reference sequence). The junction had 8 bases not matched to a gene; V was cut back by 5 bases and J by 2 bases. The CDR3 sequence is CASSPLMGLAAYEQYF. In DNA form, the CDR3 reads TGTGCCAGTAGTCCCTTAATGGGACTAGCGGCCTACGAGCAGTACTTC.

The chain couples TRBV27 to TRBJ1-1; the D is unclear. Germline V gene sequence: CDR1 MNHEY, CDR2 SMNVEV (reference sequence). This CDR3 spans 13 amino acids. V gave up 4 bases and J gave up 1 base, with 7 bases separating them. CDR3 nucleotides: TGTGCCAGCAGTTCAACAGCGAACACTGAAGCTTTCTTT. It specifies CASSSTANTEAFF.

The chain combines TRBV15 with TRBJ2-6, with D possibly being TRBD2 (6 bases). CDR1 and CDR2 from the germline V gene are LNHNV and YYDKDF (reference sequence). Between the trimmed V and J ends, which lost 9 bases and 4 bases, there was a span of 13 bases. This CDR3 has 14 residues. In nucleotides, the CDR3 is TGTGCCACGAGAATGGGGGGAGGGGCCAACGTCCTGACTTTC. Protein sequence: CATRMGGGANVLTF. The full variable domain, with the rest looked up from reference TRBV15 and TRBJ2-6, is DAMVIQNPRYQVTQFGKPVTLSCSQTLNHNVMYWYQQKSSQAPKLLFHYYDKDFNNEADTPDNFQSRRPNTSFCFLDIRSPGLGDTAMYLCATRMGGGANVLTFGAGSRLTVL.

The chain combines TRBV7-3 with TRBJ2-1; 7 nucleotides line up with TRBD2. This CDR3 is 17 amino acids long. CDR1 and CDR2 (germline): SGHTA, FQGTGA. V lost 3 bases to trimming and J lost 3 bases; unmatched junction nucleotides: 11. CDR3 region: CASSLTGREAIYNEQFF. CDR3 bases: TGTGCCAGCAGCTTGACCGGACGGGAGGCTATCTACAATGAGCAGTTCTTC.